The rows below give T cell receptor beta chains drawn from one sample of a study of T cell clones after liver transplantation. Profiling relied on immunoSEQ multiplex PCR, and the TCRdb table lists in-frame clones only, not all of them. The sample has about 51,000 clones; roughly nine tenths are singletons. The material was CD8+ T cells from blood, obtained 12 months after liver transplant. These receptors were collected from a human patient who received a liver transplant. Part of the T cell pool may stem from the graft donor. Each CDR3 is given with its conserved first and last residue.

TRBJ2-7 TRBV6-6 CASSYSVSYEQYF
TRBJ2-2 TRBV9 CASSESGGWTGELFF
TRBJ2-7 TRBV6-1 CASSVRGGPAYEQYF
TRBJ2-1 TRBV19 CASSIGQRGYNEQFF
TRBJ2-5 TRBV15 CATSRDPSGSQTQYF
TRBJ2-1 TRBV4-1 CASSQVGDADNEQFF
TRBJ1-1 TRBV6-4 CASSDEGQGGGTEAFF
TRBJ2-3 TRBV5-1 CASATGYTTDTQYF
TRBJ2-7 TRBV4-1 CASSQTGGSYEQYF
TRBJ2-7 TRBV4-2 CASSQAGNQYEQYF
TRBJ2-1 TRBV4-1 CASSRETGNEQFF
TRBJ2-3 TRBV7-9 CASSLGGTARTDTQYF
TRBJ2-5 TRBV9 CASSVVGETQYF
TRBJ2-7 TRBV11-2 CASRQSAHEQYF
TRBJ2-1 TRBV9 CASSVSGRGYNEQFF
TRBJ2-7 TRBV4-2 CASSQEPRGPETLPFEQYF
TRBJ2-3 TRBV27 CASSLSTVDTQYF
TRBJ2-3 TRBV7-8 CASSSLLGELTDTQYF
TRBJ1-4 TRBV27 CASSLILGQGLEKLFF
TRBJ2-5 TRBV28 CASSHRTGYQETQYF
TRBJ1-5 TRBV30 CAWSVQGGQPQHF
TRBJ2-6 TRBV15 CATSRLQRSGANVLTF